These 21 T cell receptor beta chains were all obtained from the same sample, sequenced in a study of CD8 T cells in ankylosing spondylitis. One entry per CDR3 protein, called by TCRdb with MiXCR from the 5' RACE reads. The sample carries roughly 130,000 distinct CDR3 sequences, roughly 13% recorded once. Specimen: blood, either unsorted or a sorted T cell fraction (not recorded which). These receptors all come from a female donor with ankylosing spondylitis or in good health (not recorded which).

This clonotype was counted only a few times. The chain joins TRBV5-1 to TRBJ2-2; weak D call: TRBD2 (6 bases). The CDR3 has 14 residues. CDR1 is SGHRS, CDR2 YFSETQ, per germline. The V end was cut by 4 bases, the J end by 3 bases, with 10 bases between. The CDR3 protein is CASSRWGDTGELFF. Here the CDR3 DNA reads TGCGCCAGCAGCCGGTGGGGGGACACCGGGGAGCTGTTTTTT. Full variable domain (missing parts from reference TRBV5-1 and TRBJ2-2): KAGVTQTPRYLIKTRGQQVTLSCSPISGHRSVSWYQQTPGQGLQFLFEYFSETQRNKGNFPGRFSGRQFSNSRSEMNVSTLELGDSALYLCASSRWGDTGELFFGEGSRLTVL.

The sample holds many counts of this clonotype. The chain couples TRBV29-1 to TRBJ2-2; D not resolved. There are 13 residues in the CDR3. Deletions cut 7 bases from V and 1 base from J, with 10 bases between. Looked up from germline, CDR1 is SQVTM and CDR2 is ANQGSEA. The CDR3 bases are TGCAGCGCAACGACGGGGAACACCGGGGAGCTGTTTTTT. Its translation is CSATTGNTGELFF.

The V and J genes are TRBV7-2 and TRBJ1-6; D not certain. Germline loops: CDR1 SGHTA, CDR2 FQGNSA. With 1 base removed from V and 12 bases from J, the gap between germline ends came to 13 bases. This CDR3 region has 14 residues. CDR3 loop: CASSLGVAPLPLHF. The CDR3 DNA is TGTGCCAGCAGCTTAGGGGTAGCCCCATTACCCCTCCACTTT.

A few counts support this clonotype. The chain employs TRBV18 and TRBJ2-2, with no clear D. The germline V gene encodes CDR1 KGHSH and CDR2 LQKENI. With 0 bases removed from V and 6 bases from J, the gap between germline ends came to 2 bases. This CDR3 has 12 residues. The CDR3, as DNA: TGTGCCAGCTCACCACCTGCCGGGGAGCTGTTTTTT. It yields the protein CASSPPAGELFF.

As for this clonotype: One end of the junction fails to match germline, which may point to a read error. The V gene is TRBV3-1, the J gene TRBJ2-3; D possibly corresponds to TRBD2 (7 bases). The germline V gene encodes CDR1 LGHDT and CDR2 YNNKEL (reference sequence). This CDR3 region has 15 residues. CDR3 residues: CASTLGGASTDTQYF. CDR3 coding DNA: TGCGCCAGCACCCTAGGGGGGGCTAGCACAGATACGCAGTATTTT.

With regard to this clonotype: A much bigger clone sits one base away, suggesting this may be a read error. Given the absence of the conserved phenylalanine or tryptophan at the CDR3 end, a read error is likely. The chain combines TRBV12-3 or TRBV12-4 with TRBJ2-5; weak D call: TRBD2 (7 bases). V lost 6 bases, J lost 4 bases, and 18 bases lay in between. There are 15 residues in the CDR3. The CDR3 is CASSKSFGGRETQYL. CDR3 nucleotides: TGTGCCAGCAGCAAGAGTTTCGGGGGGCGAGAGACCCAGTACCTC.

Many counts were recorded for this clonotype. The chain recombines TRBV20-1 with TRBJ2-5; 8 bases line up with TRBD2. V lost 0 bases and J lost 2; bases outside the gene matches: 5. The CDR3 length is 15 residues. CDR1 is DFQATT, CDR2 SNEGSKA, per germline (reference sequence). This CDR3 reads CSARDRLAGQETQYF. Here the CDR3 DNA reads TGCAGTGCTAGAGATCGATTAGCGGGACAAGAGACCCAGTACTTC.

This clonotype has ten or more counts. The rearrangement uses TRBV9 and TRBJ2-7; perhaps TRBD2 as D (6 bases). V lost 1 base and J lost 3, with 17 bases in between. The CDR3 contains 16 residues. Germline V gene data show CDR1 as SGDLS and CDR2 as YYNGEE. CDR3 sequence reads: CASSVTSQHSGYEQYF. Written as DNA, the CDR3 is TGTGCCAGCAGCGTAACTAGCCAGCACAGTGGCTACGAGCAGTACTTC.

The chain carries TRBV7-3 and TRBJ2-3; no definite D call. This CDR3 has 9 residues. Per germline, CDR1 SGHTA and CDR2 FQGTGA. V was pared by 10 bases and J by 3 bases, with 2 bases between. This CDR3 reads CAITDTQYF. CDR3 DNA sequence: TGTGCCATTACAGATACGCAGTATTTT.

This clonotype was seen more than once but under ten times. The gene calls are TRBV11-1 and TRBJ2-2; 8 positions match TRBD1. Trimming removed 3 bases from V and 6 bases from J; junction bases left unmatched: 9. Per germline, CDR1 SGHAT and CDR2 FQDESV (reference sequence). This CDR3 comprises 16 residues. CDR3 DNA sequence: TGTGCCAGCAGCTTGTTTATGGACAGGGATTCCGGGGAGCTGTTTTTT. This sequence encodes CASSLFMDRDSGELFF.

This chain joins TRBV11-2 and TRBJ2-7; D unclear. Germline CDR1 and CDR2: SGHAT and FQNNGV. V dropped 5 bases and J dropped 6 bases, with 17 bases sitting between them. This CDR3 contains 14 residues. In nucleotides, the CDR3 is TGTGCCAGCAGCCCGCTCAGCCAGCATGGCGAGCAGTACTTC. It is translated as CASSPLSQHGEQYF.

This clonotype was detected ten times or more. The V call is TRBV7-2, the J call TRBJ2-3, with TRBD2 identical over 12 bases. Germline V gives CDR1 SGHTA, CDR2 FQGNSA. There are 15 residues in the CDR3. Germline trimming cut 4 bases from V and 4 bases from J; bases unmatched to any gene: 3. CDR3 region: CASSSSSGGADTQYF. The DNA for the CDR3 is TGTGCCAGCAGCTCCTCTAGCGGGGGGGCAGATACGCAGTATTTT.

The chain is built from TRBV6-1 and TRBJ2-2; TRBD1 matches 8 bases. This CDR3 comprises 14 residues. Germline-derived CDR1 and CDR2 are MNHNS and SASEGT. The V and J ends lost 6 bases and 6 bases, in that order; junction bases with no gene match: 6. The CDR3 nucleotides read TGTGCCAGCAGCCGAACGGACAGGGCCGGGGAGCTGTTTTTT. Amino acids: CASSRTDRAGELFF.

This clonotype was observed at least ten times. The chain joins TRBV10-3 to TRBJ2-1, with D possibly TRBD2 on 6 matching bases. The CDR3 runs to 15 residues. Per the germline V gene, CDR1 is ENHRY and CDR2 is SYGVKD. Trimming took 5 bases from V and 4 from J, leaving 15 bases between them. In DNA form, the CDR3 reads TGTGCCATCAGTCCTTCGGCGGGAAAATACAATGAGCAGTTCTTC. It translates to CAISPSAGKYNEQFF.

This clonotype occurred many times. The CDR3 loop reads CSADSGRSSYNEQFF. CDR3 in DNA: TGCAGTGCCGATAGCGGGAGGAGCTCCTACAATGAGCAGTTCTTC. V is TRBV20-1 and J is TRBJ2-1; 10 nucleotides match TRBD2. The J segment lost 0 bases and the V segment lost 6 bases, leaving 5 bases of the junction unmatched. The CDR3 has 15 amino acids. Germline assignment: CDR1 DFQATT and CDR2 SNEGSKA (reference sequence).

This clonotype was seen many times. This sequence joins TRBV7-6 and TRBJ1-1, with 8 bases aligning to TRBD1. The CDR3 is 13 amino acids. Germline CDR1 is SGHVS and CDR2 is FNYEAQ. The V gene end was trimmed by 2 bases and the J gene end by 6 bases; junction bases not matched to a gene: 2. The CDR3, as DNA: TGTGCCAGCAGCTTAAACAGGGGGGCTGAAGCTTTCTTT. It yields the protein CASSLNRGAEAFF.

This clonotype was seen repeatedly, ten times or more. The V gene is TRBV20-1, the J gene TRBJ2-3, with 12 bases identical to TRBD2. Germline V gene sequence: CDR1 DFQATT, CDR2 SNEGSKA (reference sequence). V shed 3 bases, J shed 4 bases, and the junction held 2 bases outside the gene matches. The CDR3 is 14 amino acids. CDR3 DNA: TGCAGTGCTAGTCTAGCGGGAGGGCCAGATACGCAGTATTTT. Translated: CSASLAGGPDTQYF.

In this sample, this clonotype turned up many times. This chain connects TRBV10-3 to TRBJ1-1; perhaps TRBD1 as D (6 bases). Trimming cost V 4 bases and J 1 base, with 10 bases left between them. There are 14 residues in the CDR3. Germline loops: CDR1 ENHRY, CDR2 SYGVKD. The CDR3 DNA sequence: TGTGCCATCAGTGTGGACAGCTGGAACACTGAAGCTTTCTTT. Translation: CAISVDSWNTEAFF.

In its sample, this clonotype was seen many times. The chain combines TRBV7-2 with TRBJ2-7; TRBD1 agrees at 7 bases. The CDR3 consists of 13 residues. V lost 4 bases and J lost 6; bases outside the gene matches: 6. Germline values: CDR1 SGHTA, CDR2 FQGNSA. CDR3 amino acids: CASSYWAGGEQYF. The CDR3 DNA reads as TGTGCCAGCAGCTACTGGGCAGGGGGCGAGCAGTACTTC.

Only a few counts were recorded for this clonotype. J is TRBJ2-1 and V is TRBV11-1, with D uncertain. This CDR3 is built from 18 residues. CDR1 SGHAT and CDR2 FQDESV come from the germline V gene (reference sequence). The V end was cut by 1 base, the J end by 0 bases, with 16 bases between. The chain's CDR3 is CASSLDRAAAFSYNEQFF. In DNA, the CDR3 is TGTGCCAGCAGCTTAGATCGGGCGGCGGCCTTCTCCTACAATGAGCAGTTCTTC.

This clonotype was found a few times. CDR3: CASSSLSRPQHF. The CDR3 DNA sequence: TGTGCCAGCAGTTCGCTCTCGCGCCCCCAGCATTTT. This chain links TRBV28 with TRBJ1-5, with D unclear. Germline V gene lookup returns CDR1 MDHEN and CDR2 SYDVKM. V lost 4 bases, J lost 10 bases, and 11 bases lay in between. The CDR3 totals 12 residues.